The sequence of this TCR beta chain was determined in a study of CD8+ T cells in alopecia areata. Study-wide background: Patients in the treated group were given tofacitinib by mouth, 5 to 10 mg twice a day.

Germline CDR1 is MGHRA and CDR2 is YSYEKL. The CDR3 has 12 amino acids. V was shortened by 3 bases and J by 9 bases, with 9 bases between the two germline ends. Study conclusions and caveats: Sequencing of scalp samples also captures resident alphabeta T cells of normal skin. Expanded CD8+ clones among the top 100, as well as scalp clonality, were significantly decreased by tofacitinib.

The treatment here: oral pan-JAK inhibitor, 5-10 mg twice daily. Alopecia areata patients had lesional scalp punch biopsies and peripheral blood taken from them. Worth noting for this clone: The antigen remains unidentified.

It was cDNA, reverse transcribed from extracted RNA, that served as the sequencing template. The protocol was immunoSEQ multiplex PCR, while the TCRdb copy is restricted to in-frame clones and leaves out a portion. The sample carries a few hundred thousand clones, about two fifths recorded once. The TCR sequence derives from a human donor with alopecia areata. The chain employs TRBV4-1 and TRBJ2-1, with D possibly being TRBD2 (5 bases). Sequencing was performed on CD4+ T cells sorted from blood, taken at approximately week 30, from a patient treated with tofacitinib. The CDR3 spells CASSHPGGEQFF. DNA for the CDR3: TGCGCCAGCAGCCACCCTGGAGGTGAGCAGTTCTTC.